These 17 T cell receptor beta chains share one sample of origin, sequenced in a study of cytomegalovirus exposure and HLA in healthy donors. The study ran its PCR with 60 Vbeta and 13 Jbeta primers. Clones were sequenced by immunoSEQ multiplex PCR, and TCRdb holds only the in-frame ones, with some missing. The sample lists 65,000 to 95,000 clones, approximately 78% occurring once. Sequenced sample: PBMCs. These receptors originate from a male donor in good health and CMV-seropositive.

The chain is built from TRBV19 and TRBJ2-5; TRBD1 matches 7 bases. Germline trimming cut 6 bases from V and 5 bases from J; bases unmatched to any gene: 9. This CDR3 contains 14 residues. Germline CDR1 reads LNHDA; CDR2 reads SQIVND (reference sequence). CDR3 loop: CASRSRTGGETQYF. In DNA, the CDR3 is TGTGCCAGTAGATCTAGGACAGGTGGGGAGACCCAGTACTTC.

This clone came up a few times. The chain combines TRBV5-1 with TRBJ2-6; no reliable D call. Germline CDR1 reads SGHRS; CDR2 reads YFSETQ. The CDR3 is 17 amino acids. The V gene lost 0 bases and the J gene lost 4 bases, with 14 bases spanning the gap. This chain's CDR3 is CASSLAPRNWGANVLTF. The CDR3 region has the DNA TGCGCCAGCAGCTTGGCCCCGAGAAATTGGGGGGCCAACGTCCTGACTTTC.

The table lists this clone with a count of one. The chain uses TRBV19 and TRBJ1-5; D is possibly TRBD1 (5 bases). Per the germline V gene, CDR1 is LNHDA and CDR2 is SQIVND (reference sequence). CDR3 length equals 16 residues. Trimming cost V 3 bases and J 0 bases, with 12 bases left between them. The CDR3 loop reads CASSIGRDYSNQPQHF. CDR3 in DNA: TGTGCCAGTAGTATCGGGCGGGACTATAGCAATCAGCCCCAGCATTTT.

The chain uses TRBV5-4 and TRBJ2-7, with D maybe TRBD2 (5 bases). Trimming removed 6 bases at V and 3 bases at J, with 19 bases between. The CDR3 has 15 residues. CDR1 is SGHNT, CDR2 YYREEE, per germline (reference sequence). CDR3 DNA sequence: TGTGCCAGCAACGAGGGAGAGGCGGTGGACTACGAGCAGTACTTC. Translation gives CASNEGEAVDYEQYF.

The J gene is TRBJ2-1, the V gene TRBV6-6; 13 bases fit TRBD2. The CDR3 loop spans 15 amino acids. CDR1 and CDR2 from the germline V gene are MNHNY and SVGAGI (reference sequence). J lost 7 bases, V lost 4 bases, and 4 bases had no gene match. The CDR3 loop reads CASSSVGLAGNEQFF. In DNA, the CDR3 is TGTGCCAGCAGTTCCGTGGGACTAGCGGGAAATGAGCAGTTCTTC.

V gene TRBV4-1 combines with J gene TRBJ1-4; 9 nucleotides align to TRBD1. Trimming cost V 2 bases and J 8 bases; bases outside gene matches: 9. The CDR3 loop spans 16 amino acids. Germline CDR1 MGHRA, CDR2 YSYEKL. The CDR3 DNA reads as TGCGCCAGCAGCCAAACATTCCGGGACAGGGACGAAAAACTGTTTTTT. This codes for CASSQTFRDRDEKLFF.

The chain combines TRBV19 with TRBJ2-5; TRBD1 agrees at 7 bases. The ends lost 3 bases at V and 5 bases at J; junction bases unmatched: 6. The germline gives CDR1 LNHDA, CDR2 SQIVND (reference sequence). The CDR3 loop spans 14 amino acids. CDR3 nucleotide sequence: TGTGCCAGTAGTATGACAGGGTATCAGGAGACCCAGTACTTC. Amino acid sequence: CASSMTGYQETQYF.

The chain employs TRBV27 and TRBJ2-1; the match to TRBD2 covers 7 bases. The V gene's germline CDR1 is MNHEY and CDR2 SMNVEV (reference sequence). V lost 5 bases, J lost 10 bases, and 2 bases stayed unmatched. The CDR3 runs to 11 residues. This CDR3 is CASSTLAEQFF. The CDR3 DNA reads TGTGCCAGCAGTACACTAGCGGAGCAGTTCTTC.

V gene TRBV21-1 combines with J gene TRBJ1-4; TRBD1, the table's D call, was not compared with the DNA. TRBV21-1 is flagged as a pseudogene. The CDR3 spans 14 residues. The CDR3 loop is CASSNKQGNEKLFF. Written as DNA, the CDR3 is TGTGCCAGCAGCAACAAACAGGGAAATGAAAAACTGTTTTTT.

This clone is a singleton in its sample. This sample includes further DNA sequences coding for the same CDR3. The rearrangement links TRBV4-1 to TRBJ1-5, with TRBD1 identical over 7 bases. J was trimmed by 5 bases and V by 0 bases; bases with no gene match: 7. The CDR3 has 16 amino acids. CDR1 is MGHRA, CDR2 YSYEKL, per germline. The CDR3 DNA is TGCGCCAGCAGCCAAGACGGAGGGCAGGGGGATCAGCCCCAGCATTTT. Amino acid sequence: CASSQDGGQGDQPQHF.

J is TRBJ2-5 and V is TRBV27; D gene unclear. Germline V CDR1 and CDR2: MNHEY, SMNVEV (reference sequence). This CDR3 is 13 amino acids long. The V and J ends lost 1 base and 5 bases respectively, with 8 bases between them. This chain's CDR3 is CASSLLSRETQYF. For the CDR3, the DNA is TGTGCCAGCAGTTTATTATCGAGGGAGACCCAGTACTTC.

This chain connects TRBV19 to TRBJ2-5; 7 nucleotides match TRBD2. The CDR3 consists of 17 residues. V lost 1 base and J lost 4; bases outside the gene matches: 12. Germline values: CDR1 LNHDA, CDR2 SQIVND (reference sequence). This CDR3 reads CASSIALASGTPETQYF. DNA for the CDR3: TGTGCCAGTAGTATAGCCTTGGCTAGCGGCACCCCAGAGACCCAGTACTTC.

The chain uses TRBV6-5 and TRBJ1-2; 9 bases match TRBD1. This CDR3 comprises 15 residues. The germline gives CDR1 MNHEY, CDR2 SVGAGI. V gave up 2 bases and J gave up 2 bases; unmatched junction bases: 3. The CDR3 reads CASSYGTGRNYGYTF. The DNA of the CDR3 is TGTGCCAGCAGTTACGGGACAGGGAGGAACTATGGCTACACCTTC.

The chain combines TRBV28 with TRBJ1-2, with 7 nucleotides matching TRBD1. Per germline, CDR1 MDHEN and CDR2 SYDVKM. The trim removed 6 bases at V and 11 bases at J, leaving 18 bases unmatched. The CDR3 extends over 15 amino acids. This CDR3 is CASSTTTGRFIGYTF. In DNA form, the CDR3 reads TGTGCCAGCAGCACTACGACAGGGAGGTTTATCGGGTACACCTTC.

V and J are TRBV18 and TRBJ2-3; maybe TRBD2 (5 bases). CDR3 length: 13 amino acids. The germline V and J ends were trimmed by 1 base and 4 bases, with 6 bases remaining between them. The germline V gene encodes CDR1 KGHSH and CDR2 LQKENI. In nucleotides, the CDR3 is TGTGCCAGCTCACCACAGGGAGCAGATACGCAGTATTTT. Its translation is CASSPQGADTQYF.

In nucleotides, the CDR3 is TGTGCCTGGAGTGGAGGGAGCAAAGAGACCCAGTACTTC. This translates into CAWSGGSKETQYF. The J gene is TRBJ2-5, the V gene TRBV30; maybe TRBD2 (5 bases). The CDR3 spans 13 residues. Germline lookup yields CDR1 GTSNPN and CDR2 SVGIG (reference sequence). V dropped 1 base and J dropped 3 bases, with 9 bases sitting between them.

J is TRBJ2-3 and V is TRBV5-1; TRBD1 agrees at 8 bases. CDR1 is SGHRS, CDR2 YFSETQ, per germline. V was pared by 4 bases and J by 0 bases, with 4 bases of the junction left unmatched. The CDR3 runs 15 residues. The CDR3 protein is CASSEGQGSTDTQYF. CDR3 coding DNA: TGCGCCAGCAGCGAAGGACAGGGAAGCACAGATACGCAGTATTTT.